This T cell receptor (beta chain) comes out of a study of cytomegalovirus exposure and HLA in healthy donors. Study at large: The study's early data release held about 80 million unique TCRs from HLA-typed donors. General study points: Accurate HLA-A and HLA-B prediction from TCR beta sequences was reported for most subjects. TCR sequences were mostly rare, though some public TCRs occurred in many donors.

CDR3 length equals 15 residues. Germline-derived CDR1 and CDR2 are SGHDT and YYEEEE. V dropped 3 bases and J dropped 4; count of bases not matched to a gene: 6. Notes on this clone: Its antigen is still unknown.

With 60 Vbeta and 13 Jbeta primers, the PCR was carried out. The assay was immunoSEQ multiplex PCR, and TCRdb's table has in-frame clones only and misses some. The sample yields around 150,000 clones, around 72% seen once. The receptor was isolated from a man in his forties or fifties in good health and CMV-seronegative. Source material: PBMCs. This chain links TRBV5-6 with TRBJ1-1; TRBD1 matches 10 bases. The CDR3 nucleotides are TGTGCCAGCAGCTCGACAGGGGGCGGCGTCACTGAAGCTTTCTTT. It yields the protein CASSSTGGGVTEAFF.